This T cell receptor (beta chain) was recorded in a study of HIV-infected children after antiretroviral therapy interruption. For the study at large: Children had CD4+ above 500, viral load below 50 copies/ml, either treatment arm. Interruption-arm sampling covered weeks 0, 12, interruption end (24 or 48), and about 3 years post-study.

Treatment: PENTA 11 planned treatment interruption arm or continuous ART arm. Unique molecular identifiers were included in an RNA-based 3' RACE TCR library. TCRdb redid the calling of the 3' RACE reads with MiXCR, one entry per CDR3 protein. Found here are tens of thousands of distinct CDR3 sequences, around 4.5% of them singletons; the top ten hold 0.7%. The V segment lost 4 bases and the J segment 2 bases; nucleotides outside the gene matches: 5. CDR3 length equals 15 residues. CDR1 PRHDT and CDR2 FYEKMQ come from the germline V gene (reference sequence). This clonotype was observed many times. The specimen was CD45RA+ CD4+ T cells from PBMCs, pooled from several time points, collected from a donor given antiretroviral therapy, either interrupted or continuous. As for subset: naive CD4+ CD45RA+ CD45RO- T cells. This chain joins TRBV13 and TRBJ2-7; 10 bases fit TRBD2. The sequence came from a pool of human donors with HIV. The CDR3 protein is CASSSAGGSPYEQYF. The CDR3 nucleotides are TGTGCCAGCAGCTCAGCGGGGGGGTCCCCCTACGAGCAGTACTTC.